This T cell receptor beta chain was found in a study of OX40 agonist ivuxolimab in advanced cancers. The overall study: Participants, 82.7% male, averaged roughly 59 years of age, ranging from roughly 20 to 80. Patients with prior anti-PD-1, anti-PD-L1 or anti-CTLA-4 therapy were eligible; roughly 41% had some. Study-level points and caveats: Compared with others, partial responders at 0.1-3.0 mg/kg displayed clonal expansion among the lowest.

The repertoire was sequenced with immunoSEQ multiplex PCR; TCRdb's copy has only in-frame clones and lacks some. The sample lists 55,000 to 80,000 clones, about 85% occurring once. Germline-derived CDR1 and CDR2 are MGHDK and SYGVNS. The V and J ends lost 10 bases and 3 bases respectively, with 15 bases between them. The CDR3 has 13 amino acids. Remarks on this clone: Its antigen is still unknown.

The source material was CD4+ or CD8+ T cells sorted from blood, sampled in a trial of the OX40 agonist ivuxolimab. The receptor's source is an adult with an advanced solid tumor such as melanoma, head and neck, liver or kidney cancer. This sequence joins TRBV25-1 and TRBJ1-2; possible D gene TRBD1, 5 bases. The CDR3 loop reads CATSLGVYYGYTF. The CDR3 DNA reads TGTGCCACCTCTCTGGGGGTCTACTATGGCTACACCTTC.